This is a list of T cell receptor beta chains from one sample in a study of blood T cell repertoires in COVID-19. Repertoires were generated with immunoSEQ multiplex PCR, while TCRdb's copy carries only in-frame clones and drops some. The table lists some 300,000 clones, over 85% of them singletons, with under 3% in the top ten. Sequencing input: PBMCs or T cells enriched from blood (not recorded which). These receptors originate from a woman aged 50 to 65 who had been exposed to COVID-19. Both conserved end residues are part of each CDR3. The order of the fields is J gene, clone size, D gene, V gene, CDR3 DNA, CDR3 protein. The D gene is left open where the match is weak. Some rows have no size entry. The others give once, few or many, or a class for an expanded clone.

>TRBJ1-3|.|TRBD1|TRBV5-6
TGTGCCAGCAGCTGGCGGTCCCCAGGGGGCGTGAACACCATATATTTT
CASSWRSPGGVNTIYF
>TRBJ1-5|.|.|TRBV15
TGTGCCACCAGCAGACCTCACTCTCAGCCCCAGCATTTT
CATSRPHSQPQHF
>TRBJ1-3|.|TRBD1|TRBV28
TGTGCCATAGGGGCCACAACAGGGGCCCGCTCTGGAAACACCATATATTTT
CAIGATTGARSGNTIYF
>TRBJ1-5|.|.|TRBV7-8
TGTGCCAGCAGCCTCAACTTCGATCAGCCCCAGCATTTT
CASSLNFDQPQHF
>TRBJ2-1|.|TRBD1|TRBV7-2
TGTGCCAGCAGGGTAAGACAGGGAAACTACAATGAGCAGTTCTTC
CASRVRQGNYNEQFF
>TRBJ2-2|few|.|TRBV5-1
TGCGCCAGCAGCTTGGACAGCCCGAACACCGGGGAGCTGTTTTTT
CASSLDSPNTGELFF
>TRBJ1-1|.|.|TRBV27
TGTGCCAGCAGTTTTGGAGGGAGCACTGAAGCTTTCTTT
CASSFGGSTEAFF
>TRBJ2-3|.|.|TRBV9
TGTGCCAGCAGTAGCTTCACAGATACGCAGTATTTT
CASSSFTDTQYF
>TRBJ2-7|.|TRBD1|TRBV19
TGTGCCAGTAGCCTCCGACAGGGGTCCTACGAGCAGTACTTC
CASSLRQGSYEQYF
>TRBJ1-1|.|TRBD1|TRBV18
TGTGCCAGCTCACCTACACAGGGGCGGACTGAAGCTTTCTTT
CASSPTQGRTEAFF
>TRBJ2-2|once|TRBD1|TRBV7-6
TGTGCCAGCACCGCTTTATATCCCCGGGACAGGGATTCCGGGGAGCTGTTTTTT
CASTALYPRDRDSGELFF
>TRBJ2-2|.|.|TRBV19
TGTGCCAGTAGGTCCCCTACCACCGGGGAGCTGTTTTTT
CASRSPTTGELFF
>TRBJ2-1|.|.|TRBV11-2
TGTGCCAGCAGCTTAGTCCGCTTTTTGGACTACTACAATGAGCAGTTCTTC
CASSLVRFLDYYNEQFF
>TRBJ1-6|.|.|TRBV3-1/TRBV3-2
TGTGCCAGCAGCCAGGGTTGGCAGGGTGAGTCACCCCTCCACTTT
CASSQGWQGESPLHF
>TRBJ2-2|.|TRBD2|TRBV19
TGTGCCAGTAGTCCCGGGACTAGCGGGATTCTCGGGGAGCTGTTTTTT
CASSPGTSGILGELFF
>TRBJ1-1|.|.|TRBV13
TGTGCCAGCAGCTTATATACTGACAGGATGAACACTGAAGCTTTCTTT
CASSLYTDRMNTEAFF
>TRBJ2-1|.|.|TRBV6-1
TGTGCCAGCAGTGTGGGCAGGACTGGGATCTACAATGAGCAGTTCTTC
CASSVGRTGIYNEQFF
>TRBJ2-5|.|TRBD2|TRBV5-1
TGCGCCAGCAGCTTCGGGACTAGCGGGGAAGAGACCCAGTACTTC
CASSFGTSGEETQYF
>TRBJ2-7|.|.|TRBV4-2
TGTGCCAGCAGCCAAGGTGAGACGGGCTACGAGCAGTACTTC
CASSQGETGYEQYF
>TRBJ2-3|.|TRBD2|TRBV5-1
TGCGCCAGCAGCTTGTCATCCCTAGCGGGGGCAGATACGCAGTATTTT
CASSLSSLAGADTQYF
>TRBJ1-4|.|.|TRBV28
TGTGCCAGCAGTCCAACAGGGTTAGGCGAAAAACTGTTTTTT
CASSPTGLGEKLFF
>TRBJ1-6|.|TRBD1|TRBV30
TGTGCCTGGAGCGCGGCCATGACAGGGGTTAATTCACCCCTCCACTTT
CAWSAAMTGVNSPLHF
>TRBJ2-7|.|TRBD2|TRBV11-1
TGTGCCAGTTCGACTAGCGGGGTCCACGAGCAGTACTTC
CASSTSGVHEQYF
>TRBJ1-6|few|.|TRBV10-2
TGCGCCACAGGGGACGATAATTCACCCCTCCACTTT
CATGDDNSPLHF
>TRBJ1-5|once|TRBD1|TRBV19
TGTGCCAGTAGTACAACCGGGACAGGCAATCAGCCCCAGCATTTT
CASSTTGTGNQPQHF
>TRBJ1-1|once|.|TRBV29-1
TGCAGCGTTGATTCAGGGCCTGAAGCTTTCTTT
CSVDSGPEAFF
>TRBJ2-1|.|.|TRBV29-1
TGCAGCGTGACAGACCTGAGTGTGCAGTTCTTC
CSVTDLSVQFF
>TRBJ1-5|.|.|TRBV12-3/TRBV12-4
TGTGCCAGCAGTTTGGTCTCCTGGGCGCCCCAGCATTTT
CASSLVSWAPQHF
>TRBJ1-4|.|.|TRBV6-5
TGTGCCAGCAGGGCAGCAGGGGCAACTAATGAAAAACTGTTTTTT
CASRAAGATNEKLFF
>TRBJ1-2|.|TRBD1|TRBV28
TGTGCCAGCAGTCCTACTCGACAGGGAGGCTACACCTTC
CASSPTRQGGYTF
>TRBJ1-4|.|TRBD1|TRBV7-2
TGTGCCAGCAGCTTACAGGGGGCGGCTAATGAAAAACTGTTTTTT
CASSLQGAANEKLFF
>TRBJ1-5|.|.|TRBV5-1
TGCGCCAGCAGCTTGGACGGTGATCAGCCCCAGCATTTT
CASSLDGDQPQHF
>TRBJ1-4|.|TRBD1|TRBV29-1
TGCAGCGTGACAGGGTGGGATGGTGAAAAACTGTTTTTT
CSVTGWDGEKLFF
>TRBJ2-1|.|.|TRBV5-1
TGCGCCAGCAGCCCGGGAGGCAGGGGTAATGAGCAGTTCTTC
CASSPGGRGNEQFF
>TRBJ1-2|.|.|TRBV6-5
TGTGCCACAGGAGGAGTGGCCGGGGGTACTGGCTACACCTTC
CATGGVAGGTGYTF
>TRBJ2-2|.|TRBD2|TRBV3-1/TRBV3-2
TGTGCCAGCAGCCAAGTTCGACTAGCGGAGGGCACCGGGGAGCTGTTTTTT
CASSQVRLAEGTGELFF
>TRBJ2-1|.|.|TRBV5-1
TGCGCCAGCAGCTTGGGCCAGGGGAGCTCCTACAATGAGCAGTTCTTC
CASSLGQGSSYNEQFF
>TRBJ1-5|.|.|TRBV18
TGTGCCAGCTCACCAGACCAGGGTCCGCTCAATCAGCCCCAGCATTTT
CASSPDQGPLNQPQHF
>TRBJ2-6|once|TRBD1|TRBV13
TGTGCCAGCAGCCCGACAGGGTTCTCTGGGGCCAACGTCCTGACTTTC
CASSPTGFSGANVLTF
>TRBJ2-3|once|TRBD1|TRBV18
TGTGCCAGCTCACCAAGGACAGGTTTGGATGGAGATACGCAGTATTTT
CASSPRTGLDGDTQYF
>TRBJ2-1|.|.|TRBV30
TGTGCCTGGAGCCCCGGTTACAATGAGCAGTTCTTC
CAWSPGYNEQFF
>TRBJ2-5|.|TRBD1|TRBV2
TGTGCCAGCAGTCCGCAGACAGGGGGGGTTTTAAAGACCCAGTACTTC
CASSPQTGGVLKTQYF
>TRBJ1-2|.|.|TRBV5-1
TGCGCCAGCAGCTTAAACTCGGGACACCGTATCTTC
CASSLNSGHRIF
>TRBJ2-1|.|TRBD1|TRBV10-3
TGTGCCATCAGGTCGACGACAGGGGAGTCAAATGAGCAGTTCTTC
CAIRSTTGESNEQFF
>TRBJ2-5|.|.|TRBV5-1
TGCGCCAGCAGCTTGGTGTCAGGGGAGTATGTTGAGACCCAGTACTTC
CASSLVSGEYVETQYF